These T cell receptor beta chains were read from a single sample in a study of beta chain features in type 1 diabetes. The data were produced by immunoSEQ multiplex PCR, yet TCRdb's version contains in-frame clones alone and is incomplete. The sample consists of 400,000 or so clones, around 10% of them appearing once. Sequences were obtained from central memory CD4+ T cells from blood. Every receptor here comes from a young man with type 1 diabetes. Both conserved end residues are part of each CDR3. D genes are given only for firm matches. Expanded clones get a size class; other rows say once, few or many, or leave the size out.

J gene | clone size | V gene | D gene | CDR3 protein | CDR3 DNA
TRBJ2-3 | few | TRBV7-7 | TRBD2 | CASSSGLAGGTDTQYF | TGTGCCAGCAGCTCGGGACTAGCGGGAGGAACAGATACGCAGTATTTT
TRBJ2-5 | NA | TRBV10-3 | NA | CAISEGASPFILYF | TGTGCCATCAGCGAAGGGGCCTCACCTTTTATCCTGTACTTC
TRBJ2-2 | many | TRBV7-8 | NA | CAAGQGRILGTGELFF | TGTGCCGCAGGGCAGGGGAGGATTCTTGGCACCGGGGAGCTGTTTTTT
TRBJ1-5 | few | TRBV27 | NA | CASSLGGAGQPQHF | TGTGCCAGCAGTTTAGGGGGGGCTGGGCAGCCCCAGCATTTT
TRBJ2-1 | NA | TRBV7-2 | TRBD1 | CASSRLDRDEQFF | TGTGCCAGCAGCCGATTGGACAGGGATGAGCAGTTCTTC
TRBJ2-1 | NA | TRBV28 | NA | CAINRGSYNEQFF | TGTGCCATAAATAGGGGGTCCTACAATGAGCAGTTCTTC
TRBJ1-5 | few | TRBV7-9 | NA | CASSLGTVIQPQHF | TGTGCCAGCAGCTTAGGGACAGTTATTCAGCCCCAGCATTTT
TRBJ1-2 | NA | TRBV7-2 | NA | CASSRDRDYGYTF | TGTGCCAGCAGCCGGGACCGGGACTATGGCTACACCTTC
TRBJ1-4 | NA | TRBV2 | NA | CASKYQFATNEKLFF | TGTGCCAGCAAGTACCAGTTTGCAACTAATGAAAAACTGTTTTTT
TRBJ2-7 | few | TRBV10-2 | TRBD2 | CASNPRTSSYEQYF | TGCGCCAGCAACCCCCGGACTAGCTCCTACGAGCAGTACTTC
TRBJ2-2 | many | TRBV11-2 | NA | CASSYRNTGELFF | TGTGCCAGCAGCTACAGGAACACCGGGGAGCTGTTTTTT
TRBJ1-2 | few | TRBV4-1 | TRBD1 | CASSQRKLQGYYTF | TGCGCCAGCAGCCAACGAAAACTACAGGGGTACTACACCTTC
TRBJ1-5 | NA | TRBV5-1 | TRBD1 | CASSLMGQGNQPQHF | TGCGCCAGCAGCTTGATGGGACAGGGCAATCAGCCCCAGCATTTT
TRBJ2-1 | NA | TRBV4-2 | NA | CASSFVPSEGNEQFF | TGTGCCAGCAGCTTTGTTCCTAGCGAAGGGAATGAGCAGTTCTTC